This T cell receptor (beta chain) comes out of a study of blood T cell repertoires in COVID-19. Here immunoSEQ multiplex PCR was the method, and the copy in TCRdb shows in-frame clones only, minus some. The sample has approximately 290,000 clones; 65% to 85% are singletons. Germline V gene lookup returns CDR1 SGHNT and CDR2 YYREEE (reference sequence). With V trimmed by 4 bases and J by 5 bases, 3 bases remained unmatched. This CDR3 comprises 13 residues. This chain uses TRBV5-4 with TRBJ2-1, with 7 bases lining up with TRBD1. The sample comprised peripheral blood. This clonotype was obtained from a person aged 65 to 79 with COVID-19, enrolled during active disease. CDR3 DNA sequence: TGTGCCAGCAGCAGGGACAGTCACAATGAGCAGTTCTTC. Translated, it gives CASSRDSHNEQFF.